This entry is about one T cell receptor (beta chain). These data come from a study of T cell repertoires in cytomegalovirus infection. Study information: Through public TCR beta signatures, both CMV infection and matching HLA type were indicated.

TCRdb analysed the reads with MiXCR anew, one entry per CDR3 protein. Among around 200,000 distinct CDR3 sequences listed, about 17% were seen once. With 1 base clipped from V and 7 bases from J, the junction kept 18 bases outside the gene matches. Germline V gives CDR1 SGHVT, CDR2 SQSDAQ. The CDR3 length is 19 residues. This chain uses TRBV7-4 with TRBJ2-1, with TRBD1 matching 8 bases. The TCR originated in a human donor in good health (CMV status not recorded). Some clones in this sample may be carry-over from other donors' samples. The sample consisted of CD8+ T cells from PBMCs. The DNA of the CDR3 is TGTGCCAGCAGCTTAGACGGGGAAGTGAGGACAGGGTTTGGGAATGAGCAGTTCTTC. Protein product: CASSLDGEVRTGFGNEQFF.